This T cell receptor beta chain came from a study of tumor and adjacent non-tumor tissue in lung cancer. Study-wide context: The patients, around 11 men and about five women, were roughly 31 to 80 with stage I to III disease. Each sample yielded approximately 4.2 million productive TCRbeta reads on average. Study results and caveats: Shorter survival was associated with higher TCR diversity in tumors. In normal lung, the top 100 clones were significantly more dominant than in tumor.

The CDR3 consists of 14 residues. CDR1 and CDR2 (germline): MNHEY, SVGEGT. TCRbeta libraries were built with three rounds of nested PCR, modified from ARM-PCR. TCRdb reprocessed the multiplex PCR reads via MiXCR and lists one record per CDR3 protein. Here the sample spans 90,000 to 120,000 distinct CDR3 sequences, approximately 60% being singletons. RNA was extracted from bulk tissue without any cell sorting. The normal lung tissue was taken more than 3 cm from the tumor edge. In regard to this clonotype: Antigen: not known. At one end the junction does not follow the germline gene, possibly because of a read error.

What was sequenced was distant non-tumor lung tissue. The chain carries TRBV6-2 or TRBV6-3 and TRBJ2-7; the D call may be TRBD1 or TRBD2 (5 bases each). The sequence derives from a man aged 25-45 years with non-small cell lung cancer. CDR3 nucleotides: TGTGCCATCAGTCACCGGGACCGATACTACGAGCAGTACTTC. Its translation is CAISHRDRYYEQYF.